A single sample gave rise to the 13 T cell receptor beta chains below, sequenced in a study of blood T cell repertoires in COVID-19. Data came from immunoSEQ multiplex PCR; TCRdb stores just in-frame clones and leaves some out. The repertoire has roughly 250,000 clones, about 85% of them found once; the top ten carry about 1%. The material sequenced was peripheral blood. The receptor source for this set is a man aged 40-55 years with acute or convalescent COVID-19.

V usage is TRBV19 and J usage is TRBJ1-5, with D hard to call. Trimming shortened V by 7 bases and J by 7 bases, and 14 bases separated the two germline ends. Germline assignment: CDR1 LNHDA and CDR2 SQIVND (reference sequence). The CDR3 consists of 13 residues. The CDR3 sequence is CASTLSGGQPQHF. Written as DNA, the CDR3 is TGTGCCAGTACCCTGAGCGGCGGGCAGCCCCAGCATTTT. Full variable domain (missing parts from reference TRBV19 and TRBJ1-5): DGGITQSPKYLFRKEGQNVTLSCEQNLNHDAMYWYRQDPGQGLRLIYYSQIVNDFQKGDIAEGYSVSREKKESFPLTVTSAQKNPTAFYLCASTLSGGQPQHFGDGTRLSIL.

J is TRBJ1-4 and V is TRBV9; TRBD1 matches 8 bases. V gave up 3 bases and J gave up 7 bases; unmatched junction bases: 8. CDR1 and CDR2 from the germline V gene are SGDLS and YYNGEE. This CDR3 spans 15 amino acids. The CDR3 nucleotides are TGTGCCAGCAGCGCCAGGGGGACAGGCGGTGAAAAACTGTTTTTT. This translates into CASSARGTGGEKLFF.

The rearrangement joins TRBV6-1 to TRBJ1-5, with D unclear. Germline V gene sequence: CDR1 MNHNS, CDR2 SASEGT. V lost 3 bases and J lost 4, with 10 bases in between. This CDR3 region has 14 residues. The CDR3 sequence is CASSDHGPNQPQHF. The DNA for the CDR3 is TGTGCCAGCAGTGATCACGGTCCTAATCAGCCCCAGCATTTT.

This clone is a singleton in its sample. The chain couples TRBV4-1 to TRBJ2-7; 8 nucleotides line up with TRBD1. Trimming removed 0 bases from V and 0 bases from J; junction bases left unmatched: 4. Germline V CDR1 and CDR2: MGHRA, YSYEKL. This CDR3 is 16 amino acids long. The CDR3 reads CASSQDTGGFSYEQYF. DNA for the CDR3: TGCGCCAGCAGCCAAGACACAGGGGGTTTCTCCTACGAGCAGTACTTC.

The rearrangement links TRBV5-4 to TRBJ2-5, with TRBD2 matching over 13 bases. V lost 2 bases to trimming and J lost 4 bases; unmatched junction nucleotides: 2. CDR1 and CDR2 from the germline V gene are SGHNT and YYREEE (reference sequence). The CDR3 length is 15 residues. DNA of the CDR3: TGTGCCAGCAGCTTACTAGCGGGGGGGCCAGAGACCCAGTACTTC. It translates to CASSLLAGGPETQYF.

The genes are TRBV5-1 and TRBJ1-4; 8 bases agree with TRBD1. CDR1 is SGHRS, CDR2 YFSETQ, per germline. Trimming at V came to 0 bases and at J to 8 bases, leaving 6 bases not matched to a gene. This CDR3 contains 15 residues. Here the CDR3 DNA reads TGCGCCAGCAGCTTGGAGACAGGGGCGGAGGAAAAACTGTTTTTT. It yields the protein CASSLETGAEEKLFF.

This chain links TRBV21-1 with TRBJ2-5; the DNA was not compared with TRBD1, the D call given in the table. TRBV21-1 represents a pseudogene. The CDR3 has 17 amino acids. CDR3 in amino acids: CASSKAGQGWIAGTQYF. CDR3 DNA sequence: TGTGCCAGCAGCAAAGCAGGACAGGGTTGGATCGCAGGGACCCAGTACTTC.

This chain joins TRBV9 and TRBJ2-7, with D uncertain. V lost 0 bases and J lost 4, with 8 bases in between. CDR1 is SGDLS, CDR2 YYNGEE, per germline. The CDR3 totals 13 residues. CDR3 in amino acids: CASSVVVSYEQYF. The CDR3 region has the DNA TGTGCCAGCAGCGTAGTAGTTTCATACGAGCAGTACTTC.

This clone has just a few counts. The chain carries TRBV5-5 and TRBJ1-2, with D hard to call. The CDR3 totals 16 residues. Trimming pared 2 bases from V and 4 bases from J, leaving 18 bases between. Germline CDR1 reads SGHKS; CDR2 reads YYEKEE (reference sequence). CDR3 protein: CASSFGYERLSYGYTF. CDR3 sequence (DNA): TGTGCCAGCAGCTTTGGGTATGAGCGACTATCCTATGGCTACACCTTC.

V is TRBV5-1 and J is TRBJ2-7, with D possibly being TRBD1 (6 bases). The germline gives CDR1 SGHRS, CDR2 YFSETQ. The V and J ends lost 0 bases and 3 bases respectively, with 13 bases between them. The CDR3 runs 15 residues. The CDR3 is CASSLDRTASYEQYF. In DNA form, the CDR3 reads TGCGCCAGCAGCTTGGATAGGACAGCTAGCTACGAGCAGTACTTC.

The rearrangement uses TRBV5-6 and TRBJ1-1, with 7 bases identical to TRBD1. V gave up 2 bases and J gave up 1 base; unmatched junction bases: 11. Per the germline V gene, CDR1 is SGHDT and CDR2 is YYEEEE. This CDR3 is 17 amino acids long. The CDR3 DNA follows: TGTGCCAGCAGCTTAGTACAGGGGATGCTTTCGAACACTGAAGCTTTCTTT. This gives the protein CASSLVQGMLSNTEAFF. The whole variable domain, remainder taken from reference TRBV5-6 and TRBJ1-1, is DAGVTQSPTHLIKTRGQQVTLRCSPKSGHDTVSWYQQALGQGPQFIFQYYEEEERQRGNFPDRFSGHQFPNYSSELNVNALLLGDSALYLCASSLVQGMLSNTEAFFGQGTRLTVV.

The gene calls are TRBV3-1 (or the pseudogene TRBV3-2) and TRBJ1-6; 11 positions match TRBD1. The V gene's germline CDR1 is LGHDT and CDR2 YNNKEL (reference sequence). The CDR3 runs to 15 residues. Germline trimming cut 5 bases from V and 8 bases from J; bases unmatched to any gene: 5. Written as DNA, the CDR3 is TGTGCCAGCAGCAGAGGGACAGGGGGGGATTCACCCCTCCACTTT. Protein: CASSRGTGGDSPLHF.

V gene TRBV5-6 combines with J gene TRBJ2-1, with a weak D call TRBD2 (6 bases). V lost 3 bases and J 10 bases, leaving 8 bases between the germline ends. In germline, CDR1 is SGHDT, CDR2 YYEEEE. This CDR3 has 11 residues. CDR3 DNA: TGTGCCAGCAGCTGGGAGGCCGAGCAGTTCTTC. Protein sequence: CASSWEAEQFF.